The 5 T cell receptor beta chains listed next were all sequenced from one sample in a study of T cell repertoires in cytomegalovirus infection. TCRdb processed the reads anew with MiXCR; each CDR3 protein has one entry. The table shows about 300,000 distinct CDR3 sequences, with over 20% occurring only once. Sequencing used PBMCs. These receptors were obtained from a human donor in good health (CMV status not recorded). Some clones in this sample may be carry-over from other donors' samples.

The rearrangement uses TRBV20-1 and TRBJ2-1; D not certain. The germline V gene encodes CDR1 DFQATT and CDR2 SNEGSKA (reference sequence). This CDR3 spans 13 amino acids. The V and J ends lost 5 bases and 4 bases respectively, with 12 bases between them. CDR3 in DNA: TGCAGTGCTTACCCCCCAGCGTACAATGAGCAGTTCTTC. Its translation is CSAYPPAYNEQFF.

This clonotype was observed many times. The chain carries TRBV5-1 and TRBJ2-2; TRBD2 might be the D (5 bases). Trimming left V 4 bases short and J 3 bases short, with 13 bases between. Germline V gene data show CDR1 as SGHRS and CDR2 as YFSETQ. The CDR3 loop spans 15 amino acids. This CDR3 reads CASSRGSVYTGELFF. Here the CDR3 DNA reads TGCGCCAGCAGCAGAGGGTCTGTTTACACCGGGGAGCTGTTTTTT.

The chain recombines TRBV5-1 with TRBJ2-5; 8 bases fit TRBD2. The CDR3 consists of 14 residues. Germline V gene sequence: CDR1 SGHRS, CDR2 YFSETQ. V shed 8 bases, J shed 2 bases, and the junction held 8 bases outside the gene matches. In nucleotides, the CDR3 is TGCGCCAGTCGGCTGGCGGGGGGACAAGAGACCCAGTACTTC. This encodes CASRLAGGQETQYF. Supplemented by reference TRBV5-1 and TRBJ2-5, the full variable domain reads KAGVTQTPRYLIKTRGQQVTLSCSPISGHRSVSWYQQTPGQGLQFLFEYFSETQRNKGNFPGRFSGRQFSNSRSEMNVSTLELGDSALYLCASRLAGGQETQYFGPGTRLLVL.

This chain joins TRBV20-1 and TRBJ1-2, with D perhaps TRBD1 (6 bases). This CDR3 region has 15 residues. Germline V CDR1 and CDR2: DFQATT, SNEGSKA (reference sequence). V gave up 2 bases and J gave up 3 bases, with 16 bases separating them. The CDR3 reads CSARRGAGAYYGYTF. CDR3 coding DNA: TGCAGTGCTAGAAGGGGGGCAGGGGCGTACTATGGCTACACCTTC.

This chain connects TRBV19 to TRBJ2-3; 7 bases align to TRBD2. The CDR3 length is 19 residues. CDR1 is LNHDA, CDR2 SQIVND, per germline (reference sequence). The trim removed 3 bases at V and 0 bases at J, leaving 15 bases unmatched. The CDR3 nucleotides read TGTGCCAGTAGTATTGTGGCGGGGTACAGCGGGACGAGCACAGATACGCAGTATTTT. It encodes CASSIVAGYSGTSTDTQYF.